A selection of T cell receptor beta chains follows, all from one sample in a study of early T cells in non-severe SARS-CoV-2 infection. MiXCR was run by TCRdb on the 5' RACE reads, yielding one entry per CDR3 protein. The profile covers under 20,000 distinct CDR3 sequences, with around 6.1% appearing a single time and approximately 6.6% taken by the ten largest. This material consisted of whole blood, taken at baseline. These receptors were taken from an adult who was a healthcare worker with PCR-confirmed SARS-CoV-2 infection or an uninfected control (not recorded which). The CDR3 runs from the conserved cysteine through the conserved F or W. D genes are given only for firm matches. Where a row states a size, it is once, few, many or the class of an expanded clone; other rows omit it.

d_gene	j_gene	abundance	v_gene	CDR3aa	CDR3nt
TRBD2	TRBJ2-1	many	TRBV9	CASSALAGIYNEQFF	TGTGCCAGCAGCGCTTTAGCGGGGATTTACAATGAGCAGTTCTTC
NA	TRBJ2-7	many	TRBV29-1	CSVEDGGAEQYF	TGCAGCGTTGAAGATGGGGGGGCCGAGCAGTACTTC
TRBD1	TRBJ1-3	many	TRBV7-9	CASSMGQGASGNTIYF	TGTGCCAGCAGCATGGGACAGGGGGCTTCTGGAAACACCATATATTTT
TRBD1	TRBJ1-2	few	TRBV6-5	CASSRGTEHYGYTF	TGTGCCAGCAGTCGGGGGACAGAACACTATGGCTACACCTTC
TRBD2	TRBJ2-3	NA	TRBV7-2	CASSYPSGATDTQYF	TGTGCCAGCAGCTACCCTAGCGGGGCCACAGATACGCAGTATTTT
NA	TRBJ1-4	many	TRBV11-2	CASSSKSGTGRNEKLFF	TGTGCCAGCAGCTCTAAATCCGGGACCGGGAGGAATGAAAAACTGTTTTTT
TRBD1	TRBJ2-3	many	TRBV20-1	CSARAGQGRFGQYF	TGCAGTGCTAGAGCGGGACAGGGGCGTTTTGGGCAGTATTTT
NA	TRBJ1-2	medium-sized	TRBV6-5	CASSSPGGPAYGYTF	TGTGCCAGCAGCTCCCCTGGGGGCCCAGCCTATGGCTACACCTTC
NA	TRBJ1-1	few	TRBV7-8	CASSTETRLSEAFF	TGTGCCAGCAGCACAGAGACCAGGCTGTCTGAAGCTTTCTTT
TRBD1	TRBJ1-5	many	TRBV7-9	CASSEGQGNQPQHF	TGTGCCAGCAGCGAGGGACAGGGGAATCAGCCCCAGCATTTT
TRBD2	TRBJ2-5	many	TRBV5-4	CASSFAGGLETQYF	TGTGCCAGCAGTTTTGCGGGGGGCCTAGAGACCCAGTACTTC
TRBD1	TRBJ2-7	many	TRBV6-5	CASSPSQGWGAGQYF	TGTGCCAGCAGTCCCTCACAGGGGTGGGGTGCCGGGCAGTACTTC
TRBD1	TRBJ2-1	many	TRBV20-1	CSASFVAGQGSNEQFF	TGCAGTGCTAGTTTTGTCGCGGGACAGGGGTCGAATGAGCAGTTCTTC
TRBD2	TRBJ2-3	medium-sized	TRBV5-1	CASGATGGSDTQYF	TGCGCCAGCGGTGCGACGGGAGGGTCAGATACGCAGTATTTT
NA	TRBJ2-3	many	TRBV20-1	CSARDVKGLEGTDTQYF	TGCAGTGCTAGAGATGTAAAGGGGTTGGAGGGGACAGATACGCAGTATTTT
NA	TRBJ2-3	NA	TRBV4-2	CASSQETNWAYTQYF	TGTGCCAGCAGCCAAGAAACCAACTGGGCGTATACGCAGTATTTT